These 29 T cell receptor beta chains came from one sample sequenced in a study of identical twins (TCRdb year 2016). The library relied on 5' RACE. Instrument on record: Illumina HiSeq 2000. The public reads were quality trimmed at Q25 with fastp and then assembled into clones with MiXCR by TCRdb, keeping productive beta chains. Merged by CDR3 protein, the rows form single entries marked with the most common genes and DNA. Recorded for this sample are 200,000 or so distinct CDR3 sequences; roughly 15% of them occurred a single time. 40% of the sample goes to the ten largest clones. The data were also submitted as part of a second study, on T cells expressing NK-cell markers.

The sequenced sample was CD8+ T cells sorted from blood. All receptors derive from a woman younger than 35 in good health.

DNA for the CDR3: TGTGCCAGCAGCTTAATTGTGCGGGACCCACTGGACGAGCAGTACTTC. Translated: CASSLIVRDPLDEQYF. The chain combines TRBV7-9 with TRBJ2-7; D may be TRBD2 (6 bases). The CDR3 is made up of 16 amino acids. V gave up 2 bases and J gave up 5 bases, with 19 bases separating them. Germline values: CDR1 SEHNR, CDR2 FQNEAQ (reference sequence).

V is TRBV19 and J is TRBJ2-7, with D possibly matching TRBD2 (5 bases). CDR3 size: 15 residues. The V end was cut by 3 bases, the J end by 2 bases, with 14 bases between. Germline V gene sequence: CDR1 LNHDA, CDR2 SQIVND (reference sequence). The CDR3 DNA follows: TGTGCCAGTAGTATTGGAGGAGGTCCGGCCTACGAGCAGTACTTC. It specifies CASSIGGGPAYEQYF.

This clonotype was counted only a few times. This sequence joins TRBV27 and TRBJ1-5, with D perhaps TRBD1 (5 bases). The V end lost 1 base, the J end lost 5 bases, and 12 bases lay between the germline ends. This CDR3 has 15 residues. From germline, CDR1 is MNHEY and CDR2 SMNVEV (reference sequence). CDR3 loop: CASSLFRGRDQPQHF. CDR3 nucleotides: TGTGCCAGCAGTTTATTTAGGGGAAGGGATCAGCCCCAGCATTTT.

This clonotype was counted a few times. The chain has TRBV5-1 and TRBJ1-1; tentatively, D is TRBD1 (6 bases). Trimming cost V 7 bases and J 1 base, with 23 bases left between them. This CDR3 contains 17 residues. Germline V gene lookup returns CDR1 SGHRS and CDR2 YFSETQ. The CDR3 sequence is CASGDGNRVFGNTEAFF. CDR3 sequence (DNA): TGCGCCAGCGGCGACGGCAACAGGGTATTCGGGAACACTGAAGCTTTCTTT.

This clonotype has just a few counts. This chain uses TRBV4-3 with TRBJ1-1; D might be TRBD1 (5 bases). The CDR3 runs 15 residues. Germline loops: CDR1 LGHNA, CDR2 YSLEER. Trimming left V 1 base short and J 5 bases short, with 14 bases between. The DNA of the CDR3 is TGCGCCAGCAGCCAAGCGCCCGCCGGGGGAACTGAAGCTTTCTTT. Residues: CASSQAPAGGTEAFF.

A single count supports this clonotype. The DNA for the CDR3 is TGTGCCAGCAGCTCTGAAGTTGGCGAGCAGTTCTTC. It specifies CASSSEVGEQFF. This chain links TRBV7-9 with TRBJ2-1; no definite D call. V lost 4 bases to trimming and J lost 10 bases, with 11 bases between them. The CDR3 is made up of 12 amino acids. Per the germline V gene, CDR1 is SEHNR and CDR2 is FQNEAQ (reference sequence). The whole variable domain, filled in from reference TRBV7-9 and TRBJ2-1, reads DTGVSQNPRHKITKRGQNVTFRCDPISEHNRLYWYRQTLGQGPEFLTYFQNEAQLEKSRLLSDRFSAERPKGSFSTLEIQRTEQGDSAMYLCASSSEVGEQFFGPGTRLTVL.

This clonotype was counted a few times. The CDR3 spells CASSFDGQGNYGYTF. CDR3 bases: TGTGCCAGCAGTTTCGATGGACAGGGGAACTATGGCTACACCTTC. The chain has TRBV12-3 or TRBV12-4 and TRBJ1-2; TRBD1 matches at 9 bases. CDR3 length equals 15 residues. Trimming took 3 bases from V and 2 from J; bases not matched to a gene: 4.

This clonotype was picked up a small number of times. This chain connects TRBV7-8 to TRBJ2-5, with TRBD1 identical over 9 bases. The V gene's germline CDR1 is SGHVS and CDR2 FQNEAQ. The CDR3 has 18 amino acids. Trimming took 1 base from V and 1 from J; bases not matched to a gene: 10. The CDR3 DNA reads TGTGCCAGCAGCTTAGTCCTACTGGGACAGGGCGCCCAAGAGACCCAGTACTTC. It yields the protein CASSLVLLGQGAQETQYF.

The gene calls are TRBV20-1 and TRBJ2-1, with 12 bases aligning to TRBD1. There are 20 residues in the CDR3. The germline V gene encodes CDR1 DFQATT and CDR2 SNEGSKA (reference sequence). J lost 6 bases, V lost 0 bases, and 18 bases had no gene match. CDR3 bases: TGCAGTGCTAGAGATCAGTTTAACCCCCCTCGGGACAGGGGGCCCAATGAGCAGTTCTTC. Protein product: CSARDQFNPPRDRGPNEQFF.

This clonotype showed up just a few times. The J gene is TRBJ2-1, the V gene TRBV7-9; weak D call: TRBD2 (6 bases). Germline V gives CDR1 SEHNR, CDR2 FQNEAQ (reference sequence). V was shortened by 5 bases and J by 2 bases, with 16 bases between the two germline ends. This CDR3 spans 16 amino acids. This chain's CDR3 is CASSPPRGAPYNEQFF. The CDR3 DNA reads TGTGCCAGCAGCCCGCCTCGCGGGGCCCCCTACAATGAGCAGTTCTTC.

This clonotype was recorded many times. The chain couples TRBV12-3 or TRBV12-4 to TRBJ2-1; a weak D match, TRBD2 (5 bases). The CDR3 length is 15 residues. Trimming left V 7 bases short and J 5 bases short, with 18 bases between. CDR3 nucleotide sequence: TGTGCCAGCACCACTAGAGGCGGATTAAACAATGAGCAGTTCTTC. Its protein product is CASTTRGGLNNEQFF.

This clonotype was detected only a few times. The chain links TRBV4-2 to TRBJ1-1; D remains unclear. From germline, CDR1 is LGHNA and CDR2 YNFKEQ. The CDR3 totals 15 residues. V lost 0 bases and J 0 bases, leaving 8 bases between the germline ends. CDR3 loop: CASSQDRKLNTEAFF. In DNA form, the CDR3 reads TGTGCCAGCAGCCAAGATCGGAAGCTGAACACTGAAGCTTTCTTT.

This clonotype was seen a handful of times. The chain is built from TRBV7-9 and TRBJ2-2; D uncertain. This CDR3 spans 12 amino acids. V lost 3 bases and J 8 bases, leaving 7 bases between the germline ends. Germline loops: CDR1 SEHNR, CDR2 FQNEAQ (reference sequence). Here the CDR3 reads CASSFAEGELFF. As DNA, the CDR3 is TGTGCCAGCAGCTTCGCGGAAGGGGAGCTGTTTTTT.

This clonotype came up a few times. This sequence joins TRBV7-9 and TRBJ2-1, with 9 bases aligning to TRBD2. CDR3 length equals 16 residues. Germline CDR1 and CDR2: SEHNR and FQNEAQ (reference sequence). The V gene end was trimmed by 0 bases and the J gene end by 5 bases; junction bases not matched to a gene: 5. CDR3 coding DNA: TGTGCCAGCAGCTTAGCGGTGGCTAGCGGGGACAATGAGCAGTTCTTC. As protein: CASSLAVASGDNEQFF.

This clonotype was found a few times. The V call is TRBV6-5, the J call TRBJ2-1; TRBD2 might be the D (5 bases). Germline CDR1 reads MNHEY; CDR2 reads SVGAGI. Trimming took 0 bases from V and 0 from J, leaving 12 bases between them. This CDR3 comprises 17 residues. The CDR3, as DNA: TGTGCCAGCAGTTACTCCCGGGGTTCGAGCTCCTACAATGAGCAGTTCTTC. Its translation is CASSYSRGSSSYNEQFF.

There are a few counts of this clonotype. This chain joins TRBV3-1 and TRBJ2-5; D gene ambiguous. The CDR3 consists of 14 residues. Germline V gene lookup returns CDR1 LGHDT and CDR2 YNNKEL (reference sequence). The V end was cut by 4 bases, the J end by 10 bases, with 19 bases between. Written as DNA, the CDR3 is TGTGCCAGCAGCCGCCGACCCGTGGAAGCGATCCAGTACTTC. Its protein is CASSRRPVEAIQYF.

This clonotype was found a few times. The chain has TRBV20-1 and TRBJ2-7; D is possibly TRBD2 (5 bases). The germline CDR1 and CDR2 sequences are DFQATT and SNEGSKA (reference sequence). Trimming removed 3 bases from V and 3 bases from J, with 18 bases in between. This CDR3 comprises 15 residues. CDR3 sequence reads: CSAREAAKFIYEQYF. CDR3 coding DNA: TGCAGTGCTAGGGAAGCGGCTAAATTCATCTACGAGCAGTACTTC.

CDR3 in DNA: TGCGCCAGCAGAAGTAGGGGGGTCACAGATACGCAGTATTTT. Protein: CASRSRGVTDTQYF. This chain uses TRBV10-2 with TRBJ2-3; D could derive from TRBD1 or TRBD2 (6 bases each). The V end lost 6 bases, the J end lost 2 bases, and 12 bases lay between the germline ends. The CDR3 covers 14 residues. The germline gives CDR1 WSHSY, CDR2 SAAADI.

The chain employs TRBV19 and TRBJ2-7; 10 nucleotides match TRBD2. The CDR3 covers 15 residues. The germline V gene has CDR1 LNHDA and CDR2 SQIVND (reference sequence). The junction had 5 bases not matched to a gene; V was cut back by 6 bases and J by 0 bases. The CDR3 is CASSAAGGPSYEQYF. CDR3 coding DNA: TGTGCCAGTAGCGCAGCGGGAGGGCCCTCCTACGAGCAGTACTTC. Drawing the rest from reference TRBV19 and TRBJ2-7, the complete variable domain is DGGITQSPKYLFRKEGQNVTLSCEQNLNHDAMYWYRQDPGQGLRLIYYSQIVNDFQKGDIAEGYSVSREKKESFPLTVTSAQKNPTAFYLCASSAAGGPSYEQYFGPGTRLTVT.

This sequence joins TRBV12-5 and TRBJ2-5; D uncertain. From germline, CDR1 is LGHNT and CDR2 FRNRAP. The V gene lost 2 bases and the J gene lost 5 bases, with 15 bases spanning the gap. The CDR3 is 15 residues long. CDR3 bases: TGTGCTAGTGGTTTGCCTCAAGAGGACGAGGAGACCCAGTACTTC. Translating it yields CASGLPQEDEETQYF.

This clonotype was counted between two and nine times. The chain carries TRBV5-1 and TRBJ2-3, with D perhaps matching TRBD2 (5 bases). CDR1 and CDR2 (germline): SGHRS, YFSETQ. Trimming removed 1 base at V and 6 bases at J, with 21 bases between. The length of the CDR3 is 17 residues. The CDR3 reads CASSLPPDSDFGDTQYF. In DNA form, the CDR3 reads TGCGCCAGCAGCTTGCCACCGGACTCGGATTTCGGTGATACGCAGTATTTT.

Only a few counts were recorded for this clonotype. The gene calls are TRBV20-1 and TRBJ2-3; no definite D call. The V end lost 5 bases, the J end lost 7 bases, and 16 bases lay between the germline ends. The CDR3 spans 13 residues. Germline V gene sequence: CDR1 DFQATT, CDR2 SNEGSKA (reference sequence). CDR3 residues: CSASNPSVNTQYF. The CDR3 coding sequence is TGCAGTGCTTCGAACCCGAGCGTTAATACGCAGTATTTT.

This clonotype was recorded a few times. This rearrangement joins TRBV7-2 to TRBJ2-1, with unresolved D. Germline V gives CDR1 SGHTA, CDR2 FQGNSA. The V end lost 2 bases, the J end lost 1 base, and 9 bases lay between the germline ends. CDR3 size: 15 residues. CDR3: CASSLIEPSYNEQFF. The CDR3 DNA reads as TGTGCCAGCAGCTTAATCGAACCTTCCTACAATGAGCAGTTCTTC.

The rearrangement links TRBV6-2 or TRBV6-3 to TRBJ2-5; TRBD2 is a possible D gene (6 bases). The CDR3 totals 14 residues. Trimming removed 11 bases at V and 2 bases at J, with 18 bases between. CDR1 is MNHEY, CDR2 SVGEGT, per germline. This CDR3 is CAGSGLTNQETQYF. Written as DNA, the CDR3 is TGTGCCGGATCGGGACTTACCAATCAAGAGACCCAGTACTTC.

This clonotype was seen a handful of times. The chain uses TRBV7-2 and TRBJ2-2; D remains unclear. V lost 5 bases and J 7 bases, leaving 8 bases between the germline ends. The CDR3 totals 12 residues. Germline loops: CDR1 SGHTA, CDR2 FQGNSA. CDR3 sequence reads: CASSLRDGELFF. The CDR3 DNA sequence: TGTGCCAGCAGCCTAAGGGACGGGGAGCTGTTTTTT.

This chain joins TRBV10-1 and TRBJ2-7, with D perhaps matching TRBD2 (5 bases). Trimming cost V 5 bases and J 12 bases, with 11 bases left between them. This CDR3 region has 10 residues. Germline V gene data show CDR1 as WNHNN and CDR2 as SYGVQD (reference sequence). DNA for the CDR3: TGCGCCAGCAGTAGAACACGGGGGTACTTC. This encodes CASSRTRGYF.

This clonotype was picked up many times. Sequence at one end of the junction differs from germline and may be a read error. The gene calls are TRBV7-9 and TRBJ2-7, with D perhaps given as TRBD1 or TRBD2 (5 bases each). This CDR3 has 13 amino acids. CDR1 is SEHNR, CDR2 FQNEAQ, per germline (reference sequence). The CDR3 sequence: CASSPGTGYEQYF. CDR3 coding DNA: TGCGCCAGCAGCCCGGGGACCGGCTACGAGCAGTACTTC.

This clonotype appeared a few times. V is TRBV5-1 and J is TRBJ2-5, with 9 bases that match TRBD2. The CDR3 length is 15 residues. Trimming removed 2 bases from V and 1 base from J; junction bases left unmatched: 3. CDR1 and CDR2 from the germline V gene are SGHRS and YFSETQ. In nucleotides, the CDR3 is TGCGCCAGCAGCTTTAGCGGGGGTCCCCAAGAGACCCAGTACTTC. Its protein is CASSFSGGPQETQYF.

The chain is built from TRBV7-8 and TRBJ2-2, with no clear D. The CDR3 is 16 residues long. CDR1 and CDR2 from the germline V gene are SGHVS and FQNEAQ. V lost 5 bases to trimming and J lost 1 base, with 14 bases between them. CDR3 region: CASSPPSPGNTGELFF. The CDR3 DNA sequence: TGTGCCAGCAGCCCCCCATCGCCGGGGAACACCGGGGAGCTGTTTTTT.